Below are 5 T cell receptor beta chains sequenced from a single sample in a study of blood T cells in healthy people across ages. It was with a sample-barcoded 5' primer and a J-beta primer mix that a second PCR of roughly 7 to 12 cycles was run. TCRdb reanalysed the 5' RACE reads using MiXCR and keeps one entry per CDR3 protein. The repertoire includes approximately 800,000 distinct CDR3 sequences, just under 25% of them detected once, and under 4.5% sits in the top ten. The same data also went into a second study, on T cells of mothers and their children.

Sequenced sample: blood. The receptors here all came from a boy aged 10-17 years in good health.

The rearrangement joins TRBV29-1 to TRBJ2-7; TRBD1 aligns across 8 bases. The CDR3 is 12 amino acids. Germline V gene sequence: CDR1 SQVTM, CDR2 ANQGSEA. V shed 6 bases, J shed 4 bases, and the junction held 5 bases outside the gene matches. As DNA, the CDR3 is TGCAGCGTCGACACAGGGGGATACGAGCAGTACTTC. This encodes CSVDTGGYEQYF.

V gene TRBV10-3 combines with J gene TRBJ1-5; TRBD1 matches 7 bases. The ends lost 3 bases at V and 5 bases at J; junction bases unmatched: 10. The CDR3 is made up of 16 amino acids. The germline V gene encodes CDR1 ENHRY and CDR2 SYGVKD. The CDR3 DNA is TGTGCCATCAGTGATAAGGTCCGGGACAGAGATCAGCCCCAGCATTTT. It yields the protein CAISDKVRDRDQPQHF.

This clonotype was counted only a few times. V usage is TRBV3-1 and J usage is TRBJ1-2, with D possibly being TRBD1 (6 bases). This CDR3 is 16 amino acids long. Trimming stripped 1 base from V and 8 bases from J, with 20 bases between. The V gene's germline CDR1 is LGHDT and CDR2 YNNKEL (reference sequence). CDR3 region: CASSQAAGARSGGYTF. CDR3 coding DNA: TGTGCCAGCAGCCAAGCCGCGGGGGCAAGGTCGGGCGGCTACACCTTC.

This chain connects TRBV11-2 to TRBJ2-5; 9 bases line up with TRBD1. Germline CDR1 reads SGHAT; CDR2 reads FQNNGV. V shed 4 bases and J 12 bases; nucleotides not matched to a gene: 15. The CDR3 is 15 amino acids. The CDR3 region has the DNA TGTGCCAGCAGCTCAACTCGACAGGGGGTAGGGGCGAAGTACTTC. Translating it yields CASSSTRQGVGAKYF.

This clonotype came up many times. V gene TRBV15 combines with J gene TRBJ2-3; unclear D gene. Germline CDR1 is LNHNV and CDR2 is YYDKDF (reference sequence). CDR3 size: 12 residues. The V end lost 5 bases, the J end lost 5 bases, and 8 bases lay between the germline ends. CDR3 in DNA: TGTGCCACCAGCCGTCGCGGAGATACGCAGTATTTT. Encoded protein: CATSRRGDTQYF.